A single sample is the source of the 27 T cell receptor beta chains below, sequenced in a study of T cells expressing NK-cell markers. TCRdb derives one entry per CDR3 protein from the 5' RACE reads, leaving out DNA. The listing contains over 250,000 distinct CDR3 sequences. Material: blood T cells: a sorted CD56 or NKG2C T cell subset, CD4+ or CD8+ T cells, or bulk PBMC T cells (not recorded which). The receptors originated from a woman aged 18 to 75 in good health.

The chain employs TRBV6-5 and TRBJ2-1; TCRdb calls TRBD2, which cannot be checked without DNA. Germline-derived CDR1 and CDR2 are MNHEY and SVGAGI. The CDR3 has 15 residues. CDR3 amino acids: CASSWTSGGYNEQFF.

The chain combines TRBV7-8 with TRBJ1-5; no DNA is available, so the TRBD1 call from TCRdb remains unchecked. Germline V gene lookup returns CDR1 SGHVS and CDR2 FQNEAQ. This CDR3 region has 15 residues. The CDR3 sequence is CASSPGQVESQPQHF.

The gene calls are TRBV5-1 and TRBJ1-1. Germline V gene lookup returns CDR1 SGHRS and CDR2 YFSETQ. The CDR3 has 13 residues. This chain's CDR3 is CASSLDGVTEAFF.

This rearrangement joins TRBV11-1 to TRBJ1-6; TCRdb's D gene call, TRBD1, goes unchecked for lack of DNA. This CDR3 has 14 amino acids. The germline V gene has CDR1 SGHAT and CDR2 FQDESV (reference sequence). Here the CDR3 reads CASSGGQAVRPLHF.

The chain has TRBV12-3 or TRBV12-4 and TRBJ1-1. CDR3 length: 15 residues. CDR3 sequence reads: CASTLTGTASTEAFF.

The chain's CDR3 is CASSHSTGGTGELFF. This rearrangement joins TRBV23-1 to TRBJ2-2; TCRdb outputs TRBD1, but without DNA this stays unchecked. TRBV23-1 belongs to the ORF category, with a function that is uncertain. The CDR3 loop spans 15 amino acids.

This sequence joins TRBV7-9 and TRBJ1-2. The germline CDR1 and CDR2 sequences are SEHNR and FQNEAQ (reference sequence). This CDR3 contains 17 residues. CDR3 region: CASVFGAPRDTNYGYTF.

The gene calls are TRBV3-1 and TRBJ2-2; lacking DNA, the TRBD2 call made by TCRdb goes unchecked. The CDR3 totals 15 residues. CDR1 and CDR2 (germline): LGHDT, YNNKEL (reference sequence). The CDR3 spells CASSSRRESTGELFF.

The chain is built from TRBV14 and TRBJ1-1. This CDR3 region has 16 residues. Germline loops: CDR1 SGHDN, CDR2 FVKESK. The chain's CDR3 is CASSQDMTGLTTEAFF. Combining the CDR3 with reference TRBV14 and TRBJ1-1 gives the whole variable domain EAGVTQFPSHSVIEKGQTVTLRCDPISGHDNLYWYRRVMGKEIKFLLHFVKESKQDESGMPNNRFLAERTGGTYSTLKVQPAELEDSGVYFCASSQDMTGLTTEAFFGQGTRLTVV.

The chain couples TRBV20-1 to TRBJ2-3; TCRdb designates TRBD2, a call that cannot be tested without DNA. Germline assignment: CDR1 DFQATT and CDR2 SNEGSKA (reference sequence). The CDR3 runs 13 residues. CDR3: CSGIGTSGRTQYF.

The chain combines TRBV20-1 with TRBJ2-2; the D gene TCRdb calls, TRBD2, cannot be checked with no DNA. This CDR3 has 16 amino acids. CDR1 and CDR2 from the germline V gene are DFQATT and SNEGSKA (reference sequence). The CDR3 reads CSAMARLAGGHGELFF.

The genes are TRBV7-2 and TRBJ1-1; TCRdb reports TRBD1, a call that lacks DNA to check it against. Looked up from germline, CDR1 is SGHTA and CDR2 is FQGNSA. The CDR3 sequence is 14 residues long. CDR3 sequence: CASSGQGSLPEAFF.

J is TRBJ2-5 and V is TRBV20-1; TCRdb's D call, TRBD1, is unchecked because there is no DNA. This CDR3 contains 15 residues. Germline CDR1 DFQATT, CDR2 SNEGSKA (reference sequence). CDR3 in amino acids: CSARGPRLHQETQYF.

The CDR3 loop reads CSAWTSGTHEQYF. The rearrangement links TRBV20-1 to TRBJ2-7; TCRdb outputs TRBD2, but without DNA this stays unchecked. This CDR3 has 13 residues. Germline V gene lookup returns CDR1 DFQATT and CDR2 SNEGSKA (reference sequence).

V is TRBV7-2 and J is TRBJ1-3. This CDR3 spans 17 amino acids. Germline values: CDR1 SGHTA, CDR2 FQGNSA. This chain's CDR3 is CASSLGLVGTSGNTIYF.

The V call is TRBV6-1, the J call TRBJ2-3; TCRdb lists TRBD1, though no DNA is available to test this call. Per germline, CDR1 MNHNS and CDR2 SASEGT. The CDR3 covers 16 residues. The CDR3 sequence: CASSDMAGGRADTQYF.

Here the CDR3 reads CSASRGGDEQFF. The chain uses TRBV20-1 and TRBJ2-1; TCRdb's assignment of TRBD1 cannot be checked, as there is no DNA. The CDR3 has 12 residues. The germline CDR1 and CDR2 sequences are DFQATT and SNEGSKA (reference sequence).

This chain joins TRBV5-1 and TRBJ2-1; the TCRdb D gene call, TRBD2, has no DNA to confirm it. Germline loops: CDR1 SGHRS, CDR2 YFSETQ. This CDR3 is 19 amino acids long. The CDR3 here is CASSLDPSGSTIWENEQFF.

The chain uses TRBV5-1 and TRBJ2-7; without DNA, the TCRdb call of TRBD2 cannot be checked. The CDR3 consists of 14 residues. In germline, CDR1 is SGHRS, CDR2 YFSETQ. This CDR3 reads CASSPGGGLYEQYF.

The chain employs TRBV23-1 and TRBJ2-4; TCRdb returns TRBD1, unconfirmable since there is no DNA. TRBV23-1 is labeled an ORF, and its function is uncertain. The CDR3 totals 16 residues. The CDR3 here is CASSQSGQDFKNIQYF.

This chain connects TRBV20-1 to TRBJ1-4; the TCRdb D gene call, TRBD1, has no DNA to confirm it. Looked up from germline, CDR1 is DFQATT and CDR2 is SNEGSKA (reference sequence). The CDR3 is made up of 15 amino acids. The CDR3 sequence: CSARDRRGVWEKLFF.

J is TRBJ1-5 and V is TRBV20-1; TCRdb calls TRBD1, which cannot be checked without DNA. The CDR3 covers 13 residues. CDR1 and CDR2 (germline): DFQATT, SNEGSKA (reference sequence). The CDR3 sequence is CSGWTGGNQPQHF.

V usage is TRBV12-3 or TRBV12-4 and J usage is TRBJ1-2. The length of the CDR3 is 13 residues. CDR3: CASSLIWAGGYTF.

This rearrangement joins TRBV29-1 to TRBJ2-3; TCRdb picks TRBD2, but there is no DNA to check that call. The germline CDR1 and CDR2 sequences are SQVTM and ANQGSEA. The CDR3 runs to 13 residues. Here the CDR3 reads CSLGGASTDTQYF.

The CDR3 sequence is CASSSALAGARDEQFF. This chain connects TRBV11-2 to TRBJ2-1; as DNA is missing, the TRBD2 call by TCRdb cannot be tested. Germline CDR1 reads SGHAT; CDR2 reads FQNNGV. This CDR3 has 16 residues.

V and J are TRBV20-1 and TRBJ1-5; TCRdb's D call, TRBD1, is unchecked because there is no DNA. The CDR3 has 14 residues. Germline assignment: CDR1 DFQATT and CDR2 SNEGSKA (reference sequence). CDR3: CSVNPQGGNQPQHF.

The chain is built from TRBV7-2 and TRBJ2-3; TCRdb's D call, TRBD1, is unchecked because there is no DNA. Germline V gene lookup returns CDR1 SGHTA and CDR2 FQGNSA. The CDR3 consists of 15 residues. The chain's CDR3 is CASSLQAHSTDTQYF.